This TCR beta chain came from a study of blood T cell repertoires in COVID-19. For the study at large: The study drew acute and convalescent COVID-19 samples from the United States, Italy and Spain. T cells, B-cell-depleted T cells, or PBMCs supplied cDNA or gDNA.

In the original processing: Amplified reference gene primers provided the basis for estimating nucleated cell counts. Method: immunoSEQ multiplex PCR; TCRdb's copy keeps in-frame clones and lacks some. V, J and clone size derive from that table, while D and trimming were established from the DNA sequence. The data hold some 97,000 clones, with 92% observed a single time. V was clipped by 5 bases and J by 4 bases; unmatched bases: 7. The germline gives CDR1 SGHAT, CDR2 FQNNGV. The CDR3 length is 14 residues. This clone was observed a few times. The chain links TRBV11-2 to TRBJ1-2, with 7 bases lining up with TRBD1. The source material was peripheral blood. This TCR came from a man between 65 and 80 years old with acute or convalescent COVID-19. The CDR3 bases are TGTGCCAGCAGCCTCCGACAGGGTAGCTATGGCTACACCTTC. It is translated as CASSLRQGSYGYTF.